This TCR beta chain was obtained from a study of cytotoxic CD8 clonotypes in ibrutinib-treated CLL. About the study: Patients gave response samples after a median approximately eleven months of treatment, range 6 to 36. Findings of the study overall: Clonality measured at baseline exceeded age-matched healthy donors, tracking circulating CD8+ T-cell counts. Clonality rose at ibrutinib response and fell back toward baseline at progression.

This CDR3 has 12 residues. CDR1 is MDHEN, CDR2 SYDVKM, per germline. The ends were cut back, 11 bases at V and 9 bases at J, with 17 bases in the middle. Measured with immunoSEQ multiplex PCR; TCRdb has only the in-frame clones, and not every one. The data contain some 200,000 clones, approximately 68% of them singletons. Frozen-stored PBMCs produced approximately 2 micrograms of genomic DNA for TCR beta libraries. As concerns this clone: The antigen is undetermined.

The material was PBMCs, obtained after 24 months of ibrutinib treatment. The receptor was derived from a human donor with chronic lymphocytic leukemia. The V gene is TRBV28, the J gene TRBJ1-5; D is possibly TRBD1 (5 bases). CDR3 in amino acids: CAVQGRWPPQHF. As DNA, the CDR3 is TGTGCCGTCCAGGGCCGATGGCCGCCCCAGCATTTT.